The 22 T cell receptor beta chains reported below all come from one sample, sequenced in a study of shared clonotypes between healthy human individuals. Generated by immunoSEQ multiplex PCR, the TCRdb table keeps only in-frame clones and is missing some. The table shows approximately 720,000 clones, with 90% to 95% occurring only once. Terminally differentiated effector memory CD45RA+ cells were left out of the naive CD8 fraction, which was CD45RO-negative and positively selected for CCR7. The sequenced sample consisted of naive CD8+ T cells sorted from blood. The receptors shown here come from a man aged 25 to 40 in good health.

This clone was counted a few times. The chain couples TRBV5-1 to TRBJ2-5; D possibly corresponds to TRBD1 (6 bases). Germline lookup yields CDR1 SGHRS and CDR2 YFSETQ. Trimming pared 1 base from V and 3 bases from J, leaving 22 bases between. This CDR3 has 18 residues. CDR3 sequence reads: CASSLKQGSVPTKETQYF. In DNA, the CDR3 is TGCGCCAGCAGCTTGAAACAGGGCTCAGTCCCTACTAAAGAGACCCAGTACTTC.

This clone was recorded a few times. Other DNA sequences within the sample encode an identical CDR3. This chain connects TRBV6-1 to TRBJ2-7, with D perhaps given as TRBD1 or TRBD2 (5 bases each). The germline V gene has CDR1 MNHNS and CDR2 SASEGT. V lost 3 bases and J 4 bases, leaving 7 bases between the germline ends. The CDR3 runs 12 residues. CDR3 loop: CASSERGYEQYF. CDR3 in DNA: TGTGCCAGCAGTGAGAGGGGATACGAGCAGTACTTC.

This sequence joins TRBV5-1 and TRBJ2-7; D gene unclear. V was shortened by 0 bases and J by 6 bases, with 10 bases between the two germline ends. Per germline, CDR1 SGHRS and CDR2 YFSETQ. The CDR3 is 13 amino acids. CDR3 sequence: CASSLATLGEQYF. The CDR3 bases are TGCGCCAGCAGCTTGGCTACCCTCGGCGAGCAGTACTTC. Together with reference TRBV5-1 and TRBJ2-7, the CDR3 gives the full variable domain: KAGVTQTPRYLIKTRGQQVTLSCSPISGHRSVSWYQQTPGQGLQFLFEYFSETQRNKGNFPGRFSGRQFSNSRSEMNVSTLELGDSALYLCASSLATLGEQYFGPGTRLTVT.

The chain couples TRBV11-2 to TRBJ2-2; unclear D gene. Germline CDR1 SGHAT, CDR2 FQNNGV. The CDR3 totals 19 residues. Trimming shortened V by 1 base and J by 6 bases, and 24 bases separated the two germline ends. The CDR3 sequence: CASSLGSTGPAASSGELFF. In DNA, the CDR3 is TGTGCCAGCAGCTTAGGTTCTACCGGGCCTGCGGCGAGCTCCGGGGAGCTGTTTTTT. The full variable domain, in which reference TRBV11-2 and TRBJ2-2 provide the parts outside the CDR3, is EAGVAQSPRYKIIEKRQSVAFWCNPISGHATLYWYQQILGQGPKLLIQFQNNGVVDDSQLPKDRFSAERLKGVDSTLKIQPAKLEDSAVYLCASSLGSTGPAASSGELFFGEGSRLTVL.

The CDR3 loop is CASSWEAEDNEQFF. As DNA, the CDR3 is TGTGCCAGCAGCTGGGAGGCCGAGGACAATGAGCAGTTCTTC. V is TRBV11-3 and J is TRBJ2-1; the D gene is possibly TRBD2 (6 bases). The CDR3 sequence is 14 residues long. Trimming removed 4 bases at V and 5 bases at J, with 12 bases between. Germline CDR1 and CDR2: SGHNT and YENEEA.

This chain connects TRBV13 to TRBJ2-3, with 8 bases matching TRBD2. CDR3 length: 16 residues. CDR1 PRHDT and CDR2 FYEKMQ come from the germline V gene (reference sequence). The V segment lost 2 bases and the J segment 3 bases; nucleotides outside the gene matches: 7. The CDR3, as DNA: TGTGCCAGCAGCTTAATGGCGGGAGGAGTGACAGATACGCAGTATTTT. Its translation: CASSLMAGGVTDTQYF.

V and J are TRBV5-6 and TRBJ2-5; 7 bases are shared with TRBD1. CDR3 size: 15 residues. In germline, CDR1 is SGHDT, CDR2 YYEEEE. J was trimmed by 1 base and V by 6 bases; bases with no gene match: 9. CDR3 bases: TGTGCCAGCACCTCCCCCGGGACAGTCCAAGAGACCCAGTACTTC. This codes for CASTSPGTVQETQYF.

This clone showed up just once. The rearrangement joins TRBV4-1 to TRBJ2-7; maybe TRBD2 (6 bases). V lost 1 base and J 4 bases, leaving 8 bases between the germline ends. CDR3 length: 13 residues. Germline V gene sequence: CDR1 MGHRA, CDR2 YSYEKL. This chain's CDR3 is CASSQGREYEQYF. CDR3 sequence (DNA): TGCGCCAGCAGCCAAGGGAGGGAGTACGAGCAGTACTTC.

The V and J genes are TRBV9 and TRBJ2-3; D is unclear. V was shortened by 5 bases and J by 5 bases, with 12 bases between the two germline ends. The CDR3 runs 13 residues. In germline, CDR1 is SGDLS, CDR2 YYNGEE. The CDR3 loop reads CASSFLEIDTQYF. DNA for the CDR3: TGTGCCAGCAGTTTCTTAGAAATAGATACGCAGTATTTT.

The V and J genes are TRBV11-2 and TRBJ1-2; D gene uncertain. This CDR3 is 14 amino acids long. Germline V gene lookup returns CDR1 SGHAT and CDR2 FQNNGV. The ends were cut back, 1 base at V and 0 bases at J, with 6 bases in the middle. The CDR3 loop reads CASSLGLSNYGYTF. CDR3 bases: TGTGCCAGCAGCTTAGGTTTGTCTAACTATGGCTACACCTTC.

The V call is TRBV27, the J call TRBJ1-1; no firm D call. The CDR3 runs 12 residues. Germline V CDR1 and CDR2: MNHEY, SMNVEV (reference sequence). Trimming removed 5 bases from V and 5 bases from J, with 9 bases in between. The CDR3 DNA reads TGTGCCAGCAGTCCCGGACGAACTGAAGCTTTCTTT. Residues: CASSPGRTEAFF.

V and J are TRBV10-2 and TRBJ1-2, with 9 bases fitting TRBD1. The CDR3 covers 14 residues. CDR1 is WSHSY and CDR2 is SAAADI in the germline V gene. J gave up 6 bases and V 4 bases, and 6 bases lay outside the gene matches. CDR3 loop: CASSGGTGFDGYTF. The DNA for the CDR3 is TGCGCCAGCAGTGGAGGGACAGGGTTTGATGGCTACACCTTC.

The V and J genes are TRBV27 and TRBJ2-3; the match to TRBD2 covers 9 bases. After removal of 5 bases from V and 7 bases from J, the junction contained 10 bases not matched to a gene. Germline CDR1 MNHEY, CDR2 SMNVEV (reference sequence). This CDR3 has 15 residues. This CDR3 is CASSPTSGRDNTQYF. The CDR3, as DNA: TGTGCCAGCAGTCCGACTAGCGGCCGTGATAATACGCAGTATTTT.

The rearrangement links TRBV7-6 to TRBJ2-3, with D possibly matching TRBD2 (5 bases). Trimming pared 5 bases from V and 7 bases from J, leaving 16 bases between. The CDR3 length is 14 residues. The germline V gene encodes CDR1 SGHVS and CDR2 FNYEAQ. CDR3 residues: CASSPPSSLNTQYF. Here the CDR3 DNA reads TGTGCCAGCAGCCCACCTTCTAGCTTGAATACGCAGTATTTT.

The chain couples TRBV28 to TRBJ1-1; no clear D. The CDR3 extends over 14 amino acids. Germline-derived CDR1 and CDR2 are MDHEN and SYDVKM. The germline V and J ends were trimmed by 5 bases and 1 base, with 11 bases remaining between them. CDR3 sequence reads: CASSPDPGNTEAFF. DNA for the CDR3: TGTGCCAGCAGTCCCGATCCAGGGAACACTGAAGCTTTCTTT.

This chain uses TRBV7-9 with TRBJ2-1; 10 bases fit TRBD2. Unmatched junction bases numbered 4, after V lost 0 bases and J lost 8 bases. The CDR3 runs to 15 residues. Germline CDR1 is SEHNR and CDR2 is FQNEAQ (reference sequence). DNA for the CDR3: TGTGCCAGCAGCTTAGCGCGGACTAGCGGCGATGAGCAGTTCTTC. Translated: CASSLARTSGDEQFF.

The rearrangement uses TRBV9 and TRBJ2-1; tentatively, D is TRBD2 (6 bases). Trimming left V 3 bases short and J 7 bases short, with 29 bases between. The CDR3 totals 19 residues. CDR1 SGDLS and CDR2 YYNGEE come from the germline V gene. In DNA form, the CDR3 reads TGTGCCAGCAGCGCCAGGTGGTCCTGGGCTGAGCGGGTTCCTAATGAGCAGTTCTTC. It encodes CASSARWSWAERVPNEQFF.

V usage is TRBV28 and J usage is TRBJ2-1; D unclear. This CDR3 comprises 15 residues. V lost 3 bases to trimming and J lost 1 base, with 10 bases between them. Germline V gene lookup returns CDR1 MDHEN and CDR2 SYDVKM. CDR3 in amino acids: CASSLLAESYNEQFF. In nucleotides, the CDR3 is TGTGCCAGCAGTTTGCTGGCGGAGTCCTACAATGAGCAGTTCTTC.

The chain carries TRBV7-9 and TRBJ2-1; the D gene is possibly TRBD2 (6 bases). The CDR3 covers 14 residues. Germline V gene data show CDR1 as SEHNR and CDR2 as FQNEAQ (reference sequence). V shed 5 bases and J shed 5 bases, with 13 bases lying between them. The CDR3 coding sequence is TGTGCCAGCAGCCTTCCGGGACTTGACAATGAGCAGTTCTTC. Its protein is CASSLPGLDNEQFF.

CDR3 loop: CASSYAENRGSYEQYF. The CDR3 DNA reads TGTGCCAGCAGTTACGCAGAAAACAGGGGTTCCTACGAGCAGTACTTC. This sequence joins TRBV6-5 and TRBJ2-7; the match to TRBD1 covers 7 bases. V lost 2 bases to trimming and J lost 1 base; unmatched junction nucleotides: 8. There are 16 residues in the CDR3. Per germline, CDR1 MNHEY and CDR2 SVGAGI.

V and J are TRBV4-3 and TRBJ1-2; 9 bases are a match to TRBD1. CDR3 length: 19 residues. J was trimmed by 4 bases and V by 3 bases; bases with no gene match: 18. Germline V gene data show CDR1 as LGHNA and CDR2 as YSLEER. Here the CDR3 reads CASSQITGTGNPQGYGYTF. The CDR3 DNA is TGCGCCAGCAGCCAGATAACCGGGACAGGGAATCCCCAAGGCTATGGCTACACCTTC.

The chain uses TRBV16 and TRBJ1-1; weak D call: TRBD1 (5 bases). Germline V gene data show CDR1 as KGHSY and CDR2 as FQNENV. Between the trimmed V and J ends, which lost 2 bases and 2 bases, there was a span of 6 bases. The CDR3 sequence is 13 residues long. The CDR3 DNA is TGTGCCAGCAGCCAAAGGGGTAACACTGAAGCTTTCTTT. Its translation: CASSQRGNTEAFF.